This T cell receptor (beta chain) was sequenced for a study of T cell responses to AZD1222 COVID-19 vaccine. About the research overall: Pooled together were second doses at about 4 or about 12 weeks. Whole-study findings and limits: CD4 TCRs covered the whole spike, strongest at regions 160-218 and 743-854.

Profiled with immunoSEQ multiplex PCR; TCRdb holds only in-frame clones, not every one. Of some 100,000 clones listed, roughly nine tenths are singletons. This clone was seen more than once but under ten times. Its matching antigen is unknown. This sample comprised peripheral blood, obtained on day 0 of AZD1222 vaccination. The source is an adult in good health.

DNA of the CDR3: TGTGCCAGTAGACGACAGGGGGACTATGGCTACACCTTC. Its protein is CASRRQGDYGYTF. The gene calls are TRBV19 and TRBJ1-2, with TRBD1 identical over 9 bases. Germline V gives CDR1 LNHDA, CDR2 SQIVND (reference sequence). V lost 6 bases and J lost 3; bases outside the gene matches: 2. CDR3 length equals 13 residues.